One and the same sample provided the 26 T cell receptor beta chains below, sequenced in a study of vaccination and CD4 T cells after COVID-19. No antigen is known for these receptors. Treatment defined: roughly 10-day PBMC culture with coronavirus spike peptide pools or control peptides (ViraFEST assay). At the Johns Hopkins FTIC core, DNA taken from cultured CD4+ T cells was sequenced by way of the Oncomine TCR Beta short-read assay. TCRdb reprocessed the PCR reads with MiXCR, giving one entry per CDR3 protein. The sample yields around 21,000 distinct CDR3 sequences, over 50% seen once. The sample comprised CD4+ T cells from blood, cultured in vitro. Source of these receptors: a human donor who had recovered from COVID-19.

CDR3 amino acids: CASKRRQGTYEQYF. Written as DNA, the CDR3 is TGTGCCAGCAAACGGAGGCAGGGGACATACGAGCAGTACTTC. This rearrangement joins TRBV6-1 to TRBJ2-7; weak D call: TRBD1 (6 bases). CDR1 and CDR2 from the germline V gene are MNHNS and SASEGT. CDR3 size: 14 residues. The V end lost 7 bases, the J end lost 4 bases, and 17 bases lay between the germline ends.

The chain recombines TRBV28 with TRBJ1-5; 7 bases are a match to TRBD1. The ends lost 8 bases at V and 7 bases at J; junction bases unmatched: 11. The CDR3 is 14 residues long. The germline V gene has CDR1 MDHEN and CDR2 SYDVKM. DNA of the CDR3: TGTGCCAGCTCCCAGGGGGGGACGTACCAGCCCCAGCATTTT. This codes for CASSQGGTYQPQHF. The full variable domain, in which reference TRBV28 and TRBJ1-5 provide the parts outside the CDR3, is DVKVTQSSRYLVKRTGEKVFLECVQDMDHENMFWYRQDPGLGLRLIYFSYDVKMKEKGDIPEGYSVSREKKERFSLILESASTNQTSMYLCASSQGGTYQPQHFGDGTRLSIL.

The chain carries TRBV12-3 or TRBV12-4 and TRBJ1-5; D gene uncertain. Trimming took off 1 base at V and 5 bases at J, with 3 bases between the two ends. The length of the CDR3 is 12 residues. CDR3 in DNA: TGTGCCAGCAGTTTAGGTGATCAGCCCCAGCATTTT. Amino acids: CASSLGDQPQHF.

The rearrangement uses TRBV7-8 and TRBJ2-5; D might be TRBD2 (7 bases). The CDR3 loop spans 17 amino acids. Trimming stripped 1 base from V and 5 bases from J, with 20 bases between. Germline lookup yields CDR1 SGHVS and CDR2 FQNEAQ. Written as DNA, the CDR3 is TGTGCCAGCAGCTTAGTTTTTAGTGGGGGGGCCCAGGAGACCCAGTACTTC. Residues: CASSLVFSGGAQETQYF.

The rearrangement links TRBV27 to TRBJ1-1; D unresolved. The V gene's germline CDR1 is MNHEY and CDR2 SMNVEV (reference sequence). The CDR3 runs 14 residues. The ends were cut back, 3 bases at V and 1 base at J, with 9 bases in the middle. CDR3 loop: CASSFWTGNTEAFF. The CDR3 DNA follows: TGTGCCAGCAGTTTTTGGACCGGGAACACTGAAGCTTTCTTT.

This sequence joins TRBV15 and TRBJ2-2; possible D gene TRBD1, 6 bases. CDR3 length equals 15 residues. CDR1 is LNHNV and CDR2 is YYDKDF in the germline V gene (reference sequence). V gave up 0 bases and J gave up 7 bases, with 12 bases separating them. The CDR3 loop reads CATSRDRGKGGELFF. DNA for the CDR3: TGTGCCACCAGCAGAGATAGGGGGAAGGGCGGGGAGCTGTTTTTT.

This clonotype was counted between two and nine times. Because the CDR3's place on the DNA is in doubt, the DNA is left out and the CDR3 is given as listed by TCRdb. The rearrangement joins TRBV7-5 to TRBJ1-1. TRBV7-5 is labeled a pseudogene. The CDR3 sequence runs 15 residues, both termini included. CDR3: CISVPGSKMNTEAFF.

Written as DNA, the CDR3 is TGTGCCAGTAGTTCACTAGCGGGGAGCACAGATACGCAGTATTTT. This codes for CASSSLAGSTDTQYF. The rearrangement links TRBV19 to TRBJ2-3; 10 positions match TRBD2. The germline V gene has CDR1 LNHDA and CDR2 SQIVND (reference sequence). This CDR3 spans 15 amino acids. V shed 5 bases and J 0 bases; nucleotides not matched to a gene: 2.

In this sample, this clonotype turned up a few times. V is TRBV7-8 and J is TRBJ2-5, with D unclear. Germline V gene lookup returns CDR1 SGHVS and CDR2 FQNEAQ. The CDR3 is made up of 11 amino acids. Trimming stripped 0 bases from V and 5 bases from J, with 1 base between. The CDR3: CASSLAETQYF. The CDR3 bases are TGTGCCAGCAGCTTAGCTGAGACCCAGTACTTC.

The chain links TRBV6-2 or TRBV6-3 to TRBJ2-5, with 12 nucleotides matching TRBD2. The CDR3 contains 17 residues. V was clipped by 6 bases and J by 5 bases; unmatched bases: 13. CDR1 is MNHEY, CDR2 SVGEGT, per germline. The CDR3 DNA is TGTGCCAGCAGCCCTATGACTAGCGGGAGCAAGAGGGAGACCCAGTACTTC. Translation: CASSPMTSGSKRETQYF.

This clonotype was seen a handful of times. The chain couples TRBV20-1 to TRBJ2-1; 7 positions match TRBD2. The germline V gene has CDR1 DFQATT and CDR2 SNEGSKA (reference sequence). V gave up 3 bases and J gave up 7 bases; unmatched junction bases: 12. CDR3 length equals 15 residues. The CDR3 DNA follows: TGCAGTGCTAGTGTGACTAGCCCCCTTGTTAATGAGCAGTTCTTC. Translation gives CSASVTSPLVNEQFF.

A few counts support this clonotype. CDR3: CASSLGGTSPYNEQFF. As DNA, the CDR3 is TGTGCCAGCAGTTTAGGGGGGACTAGTCCGTACAATGAGCAGTTCTTC. The gene calls are TRBV12-3 or TRBV12-4 and TRBJ2-1; TRBD2 matches 8 bases. This CDR3 is built from 16 residues. V lost 1 base and J lost 4; bases outside the gene matches: 6.

The chain combines TRBV11-2 with TRBJ2-5; 10 bases fit TRBD2. The CDR3 sequence is 17 residues long. Trimming took 2 bases from V and 4 from J; bases not matched to a gene: 10. The germline CDR1 and CDR2 sequences are SGHAT and FQNNGV. The CDR3 DNA reads TGTGCCAGCAGCTTATACAGCGGGAGGGCCAATCGAGAGACCCAGTACTTC. This translates into CASSLYSGRANRETQYF.

This clonotype occurred a few times. This chain links TRBV12-3 or TRBV12-4 with TRBJ1-6; D is perhaps TRBD1 (6 bases). The length of the CDR3 is 14 residues. V was clipped by 3 bases and J by 7 bases, with 10 bases between them. CDR3 sequence (DNA): TGTGCCAGCAGTTTCTCCAGGGGCAATTCACCCCTCCACTTT. Protein product: CASSFSRGNSPLHF.

The rearrangement links TRBV20-1 to TRBJ1-1; 9 nucleotides agree with TRBD1. CDR3 size: 13 residues. With 5 bases clipped from V and 5 bases from J, the junction kept 6 bases outside the gene matches. The germline CDR1 and CDR2 sequences are DFQATT and SNEGSKA (reference sequence). The CDR3 DNA follows: TGCAGTGCTCCCGGGACAGGGAAGACTGAAGCTTTCTTT. It yields the protein CSAPGTGKTEAFF.

This clonotype was seen only a few times. The chain recombines TRBV6-4 with TRBJ1-1; D gene uncertain. The CDR3 is 13 residues long. V lost 4 bases to trimming and J lost 0 bases, with 6 bases between them. Germline V gene sequence: CDR1 MRHNA, CDR2 SNTAGT. The CDR3: CASSGEVNTEAFF. The CDR3 nucleotides read TGTGCCAGCAGTGGCGAAGTGAACACTGAAGCTTTCTTT.

The chain combines TRBV4-1 with TRBJ1-5; TRBD1 might be the D (6 bases). The germline V and J ends were trimmed by 5 bases and 0 bases, with 20 bases remaining between them. The CDR3 has 18 residues. Germline V CDR1 and CDR2: MGHRA, YSYEKL. The CDR3: CASSGALGQSYSNQPQHF. CDR3 coding DNA: TGCGCCAGCAGCGGCGCCCTAGGACAGTCTTATAGCAATCAGCCCCAGCATTTT.

In this sample, this clonotype turned up a few times. J is TRBJ2-5 and V is TRBV6-1; 8 bases agree with TRBD1. CDR1 MNHNS and CDR2 SASEGT come from the germline V gene. The junction had 4 bases not matched to a gene; V was cut back by 2 bases and J by 2 bases. The CDR3 has 15 amino acids. This CDR3 reads CASSEIGTGQETQYF. CDR3 bases: TGTGCCAGCAGTGAAATCGGGACAGGACAAGAGACCCAGTACTTC.

The J gene is TRBJ1-1, the V gene TRBV6-5; TRBD1 is a possible D gene (6 bases). The CDR3 runs to 17 residues. Germline-derived CDR1 and CDR2 are MNHEY and SVGAGI. Trimming took 4 bases from V and 3 from J, leaving 21 bases between them. Here the CDR3 reads CASSSRQDFVWDTEAFF. The CDR3 coding sequence is TGTGCCAGCAGTTCCCGACAGGATTTCGTATGGGACACTGAAGCTTTCTTT.

This chain uses TRBV10-2 with TRBJ2-5; 7 positions agree with TRBD2. Germline V gene lookup returns CDR1 WSHSY and CDR2 SAAADI. V dropped 5 bases and J dropped 5; count of bases not matched to a gene: 2. The CDR3 is 12 amino acids. The CDR3 DNA is TGCGCCAGCAGTAGCGGGACGGAGACCCAGTACTTC. Protein product: CASSSGTETQYF.

V and J are TRBV2 and TRBJ1-1; D gene ambiguous. This CDR3 comprises 14 residues. With 2 bases removed from V and 0 bases from J, the gap between germline ends came to 7 bases. Germline V gene sequence: CDR1 SNHLY, CDR2 FYNNEI. In DNA, the CDR3 is TGTGCCAGCAGTGAAAACCGGTTGAACACTGAAGCTTTCTTT. Amino acid sequence: CASSENRLNTEAFF. Based on the CDR3 plus reference TRBV2 and TRBJ1-1, the full variable domain is EPEVTQTPSHQVTQMGQEVILRCVPISNHLYFYWYRQILGQKVEFLVSFYNNEISEKSEIFDDQFSVERPDGSNFTLKIRSTKLEDSAMYFCASSENRLNTEAFFGQGTRLTVV.

The J gene is TRBJ2-5, the V gene TRBV19, with 10 bases aligning to TRBD1. The CDR3 contains 18 residues. The V and J ends lost 7 bases and 9 bases, in that order; junction bases with no gene match: 23. Per germline, CDR1 LNHDA and CDR2 SQIVND (reference sequence). This CDR3 reads CASTAARRGTGALQAQYF. Here the CDR3 DNA reads TGTGCCAGTACCGCGGCTAGGCGTGGGACAGGGGCATTGCAGGCCCAGTACTTC.

The chain employs TRBV20-1 and TRBJ2-7, with 9 bases matching TRBD1. The CDR3 runs 17 residues. Per the germline V gene, CDR1 is DFQATT and CDR2 is SNEGSKA (reference sequence). Losses at the gene ends were 4 bases for V and 0 bases for J; bases not matched to a gene: 13. This CDR3 reads CSAIRDRVRSSSYEQYF. The CDR3 DNA sequence: TGCAGTGCTATACGGGACAGGGTCCGGTCCTCCTCCTACGAGCAGTACTTC.

This clonotype showed up just once. The rearrangement uses TRBV10-1 and TRBJ1-6; TRBD1 is a possible D gene (6 bases). Germline CDR1 is WNHNN and CDR2 is SYGVQD (reference sequence). The CDR3 is 15 amino acids. V lost 6 bases to trimming and J lost 9 bases, with 18 bases between them. In DNA form, the CDR3 reads TGCGCCAGCAGCCCCTCCTCCGGGACAACTTCACCCCTCCACTTT. Amino acid sequence: CASSPSSGTTSPLHF.

The chain employs TRBV7-9 and TRBJ1-3, with 7 bases lining up with TRBD1. The germline CDR1 and CDR2 sequences are SEHNR and FQNEAQ (reference sequence). V shed 1 base, J shed 5 bases, and the junction held 5 bases outside the gene matches. CDR3 size: 15 residues. The CDR3 region is CASSLETGLRNTIYF. Written as DNA, the CDR3 is TGTGCCAGCAGCTTAGAGACAGGGTTGAGAAACACCATATATTTT.

V and J are TRBV20-1 and TRBJ2-5, with 8 bases identical to TRBD2. The germline V gene encodes CDR1 DFQATT and CDR2 SNEGSKA (reference sequence). The CDR3 runs to 12 residues. V was clipped by 2 bases and J by 9 bases; unmatched bases: 5. The CDR3 loop is CSARQRGGAQYF. CDR3 DNA sequence: TGCAGTGCTAGACAACGGGGGGGGGCCCAGTACTTC.